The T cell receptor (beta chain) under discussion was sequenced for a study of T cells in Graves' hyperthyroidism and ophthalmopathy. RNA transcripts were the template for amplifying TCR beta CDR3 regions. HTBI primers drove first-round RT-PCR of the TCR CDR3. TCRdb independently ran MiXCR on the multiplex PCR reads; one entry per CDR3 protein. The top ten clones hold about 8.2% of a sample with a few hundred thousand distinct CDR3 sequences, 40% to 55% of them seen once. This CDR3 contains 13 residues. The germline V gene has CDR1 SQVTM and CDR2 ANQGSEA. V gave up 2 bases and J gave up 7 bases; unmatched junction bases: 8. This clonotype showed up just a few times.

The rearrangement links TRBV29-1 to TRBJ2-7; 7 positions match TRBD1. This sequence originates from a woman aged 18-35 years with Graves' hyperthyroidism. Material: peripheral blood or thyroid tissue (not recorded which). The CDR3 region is CSVERGQGREQYF. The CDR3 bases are TGCAGCGTTGAAAGGGGGCAAGGAAGGGAGCAGTACTTC.